This is a list of T cell receptor beta chains from one sample in a study of blood T cell repertoires in COVID-19. Only in-frame clones appear in the TCRdb table, and some are missing; sequencing was by immunoSEQ multiplex PCR. Of roughly 150,000 clones listed, around 83% were seen once; the top ten hold just over 9.5%. Sequenced input: peripheral blood. These receptors all come from a woman between 50 and 59 years old with acute or convalescent COVID-19. Each CDR3 is given without its conserved first and last residue.

CDR3	V	J
ASSFRTSGRGNEQF	TRBV12-1	TRBJ2-1
ASSPGQGSNQPQH	TRBV9	TRBJ1-5
ASSLGDSDEKLF	TRBV5-1	TRBJ1-4
SVPTGPYGYT	TRBV29-1	TRBJ1-2
ASRDTLNSPLH	TRBV14	TRBJ1-6
SVADRDSNQPQH	TRBV29-1	TRBJ1-5
ASSNREEPQH	TRBV9	TRBJ1-5
ASSLSSGNTIY	TRBV7-9	TRBJ1-3
ATSRDPPGVATEAF	TRBV15	TRBJ1-1
ASSLAANYGYT	TRBV12-3/TRBV12-4	TRBJ1-2
ATQREGHGEQF	TRBV2	TRBJ2-1
ASSRVLYEQY	TRBV11-1	TRBJ2-7
ASSLLGIDEQY	TRBV5-1	TRBJ2-7
ASSLTYSPAYNEQF	TRBV7-9	TRBJ2-1
ASSPPGSSYEQY	TRBV28	TRBJ2-7
ASSLFGTGGEKLF	TRBV19	TRBJ1-4
ASLQQPGLAVNTGELF	TRBV7-2	TRBJ2-2
ASSPNRDHYTDTQY	TRBV3-1/TRBV3-2	TRBJ2-3
ASSLNRGGAINEQF	TRBV7-3	TRBJ2-1
ASSLQGTSVVPYEQY	TRBV5-5	TRBJ2-7
ASRGDRASYEQY	TRBV7-9	TRBJ2-7
ASSVRGRETQY	TRBV9	TRBJ2-5
ASSIGGGIDTEAF	TRBV19	TRBJ1-1
ASSQERTGGLGEQY	TRBV4-3	TRBJ2-7
AIAGGANYGYT	TRBV24-1	TRBJ1-2
ATSFDSPTDTQY	TRBV15	TRBJ2-3
ASRTGTGMYNSPLH	TRBV2	TRBJ1-6
ASSSGQGIYGYT	TRBV28	TRBJ1-2
ASRQGFQYY	TRBV5-1	TRBJ2-7
ASSLSRTLTTNEKLF	TRBV7-9	TRBJ1-4
ASRVLAGGSGKLF	TRBV6-5	TRBJ2-2
ASSVAGREFEQF	TRBV9	TRBJ2-1
ASNVPGGVNEQF	TRBV6-5	TRBJ2-1
ASGRDGGEQY	TRBV12-5	TRBJ2-7
ASSYPGCFTDTQY	TRBV6-5	TRBJ2-3
ASSLSSGAVLEGQGAYEQY	TRBV27	TRBJ2-7
ASSLPGSPSRT	TRBV19	TRBJ1-2
ASSPEGRGQPQH	TRBV18	TRBJ1-5
AISDISSGNEQF	TRBV10-3	TRBJ2-1
ASSFGLAGLEDTQY	TRBV28	TRBJ2-3
SVAGASLQETQY	TRBV29-1	TRBJ2-5
ASSLGVVNTGELF	TRBV7-9	TRBJ2-2
ASSLVPVEAGEKLF	TRBV7-2	TRBJ1-4
ASSRGQGVGQPQH	TRBV5-6	TRBJ1-5
ASSLSPGTDTQY	TRBV5-1	TRBJ2-3